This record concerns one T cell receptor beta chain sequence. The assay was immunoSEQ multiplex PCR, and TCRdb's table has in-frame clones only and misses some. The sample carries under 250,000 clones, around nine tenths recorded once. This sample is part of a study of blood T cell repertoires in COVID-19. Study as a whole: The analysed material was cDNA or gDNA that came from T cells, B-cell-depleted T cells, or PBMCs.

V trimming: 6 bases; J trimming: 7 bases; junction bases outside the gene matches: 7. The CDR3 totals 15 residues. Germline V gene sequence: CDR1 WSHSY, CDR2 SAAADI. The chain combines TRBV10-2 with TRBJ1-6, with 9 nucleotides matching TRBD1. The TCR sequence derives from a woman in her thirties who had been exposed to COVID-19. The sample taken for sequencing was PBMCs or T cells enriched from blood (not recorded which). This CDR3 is CASSLQGASNSPLHF. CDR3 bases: TGCGCCAGCAGCCTACAGGGGGCTTCGAATTCACCCCTCCACTTT.